This T cell receptor (beta chain) was obtained from a study of T cells expressing NK-cell markers. The wider study: HCMV seropositivity marked most of the eight sequenced donors; one was seronegative.

Overall study findings and caveats: Certain NKG2C+ T cell clones were expanded, and their HCMV specificity remained unclear. About 1.0-7.0% of CD8+ T cells in several donors belonged to dominant NKG2C+ clonotypes.

The CDR3 contains 15 residues. Per germline, CDR1 MGHRA and CDR2 YSYEKL. Points on this clonotype: Its antigen is as yet unknown.

Generation of TCR beta cDNA was performed by 5'RACE template switching incorporating UMIs. No DNA is given; TCRdb re-called the 5' RACE reads and lists each CDR3 protein once. Here the sample table reports some 500,000 distinct CDR3 sequences. This TCR was recovered from a woman between 45 and 60 years old in good health. Sequencing was done on a sample of blood T cells: a sorted CD56 or NKG2C T cell subset, CD4+ or CD8+ T cells, or bulk PBMC T cells (not recorded which). The chain links TRBV4-1 to TRBJ1-1. This CDR3 reads CASSQVVLSNTEAFF.